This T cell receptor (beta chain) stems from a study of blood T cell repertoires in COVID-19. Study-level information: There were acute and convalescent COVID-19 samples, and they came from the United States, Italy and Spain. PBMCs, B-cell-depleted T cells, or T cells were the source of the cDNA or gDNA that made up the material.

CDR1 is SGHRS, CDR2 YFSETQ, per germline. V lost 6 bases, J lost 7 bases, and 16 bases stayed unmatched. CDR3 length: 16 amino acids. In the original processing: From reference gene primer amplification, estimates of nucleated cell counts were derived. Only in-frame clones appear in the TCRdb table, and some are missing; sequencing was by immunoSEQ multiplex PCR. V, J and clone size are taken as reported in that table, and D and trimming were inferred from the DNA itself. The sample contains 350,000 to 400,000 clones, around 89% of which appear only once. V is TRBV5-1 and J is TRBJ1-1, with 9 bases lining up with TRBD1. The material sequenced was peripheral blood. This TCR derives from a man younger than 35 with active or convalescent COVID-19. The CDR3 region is CASKPGTGFGVSEAFF. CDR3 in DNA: TGCGCCAGCAAACCCGGGACAGGGTTTGGAGTAAGTGAAGCTTTCTTT.